Listed below are T cell receptor beta chains from one sample, sequenced in a study of blood T cell repertoires in COVID-19. Assay used: immunoSEQ multiplex PCR; TCRdb lists only in-frame clones, some missing. The sample lists a few hundred thousand clones; approximately 90% were seen once. Sequencing was carried out using PBMCs or T cells enriched from blood (not recorded which). The receptors were gathered from a young woman who had been exposed to COVID-19. CDR3s include the opening cysteine and the closing phenylalanine or tryptophan. D genes are given only for firm matches. Size values are once, few and many counts, or a class for expanded clones, and some rows have none.

>TRBV2|TRBJ1-3|.|TRBD1
TGTGCCAGCAGTGGACAGGGGGCGTCCGGAAACACCATATATTTT
CASSGQGASGNTIYF
>TRBV27|TRBJ1-1|.|TRBD1
TGTGCCAGCAGTCCCCGACAGGGGCAAGTAAACACTGAAGCTTTCTTT
CASSPRQGQVNTEAFF
>TRBV9|TRBJ2-7|.|TRBD1
TGTGCCAGCAGCGCAGACCCAACAGGGGACTCCTACGAGCAGTACTTC
CASSADPTGDSYEQYF
>TRBV28|TRBJ2-2|.|TRBD2
TGTGCCAGCAGTTTACGGGCGGGGGACACCGGGGAGCTGTTTTTT
CASSLRAGDTGELFF
>TRBV7-3|TRBJ2-2|.|TRBD1
TGTGCCAGCAGCTCTACCGGGACAGCGAACACCGGGGAGCTGTTTTTT
CASSSTGTANTGELFF
>TRBV2|TRBJ2-1|.|TRBD1
TGTGCCAGCAGTGGACAGGGCTCTGGGAATGAGCAGTTCTTC
CASSGQGSGNEQFF
>TRBV7-9|TRBJ2-7|.|.
TGTGCCAGCATCAAACAGAGCGGAACGAGCTCCTACGAGCAGTACTTC
CASIKQSGTSSYEQYF
>TRBV19|TRBJ2-3|.|.
TGTGCCAGTACAGTAACAGGATTAGTCACAGATACGCAGTATTTT
CASTVTGLVTDTQYF
>TRBV4-1|TRBJ2-1|.|TRBD2
TGCGCCAGCAGCCAAGATCCCTGGACTAGCGGAAACAATGAGCAGTTCTTC
CASSQDPWTSGNNEQFF
>TRBV21-1|TRBJ2-1|.|.
TGTGCCAGCAGCCAACCGGGACAGGGGTTCTACAATGAGCAGTTCTTC
CASSQPGQGFYNEQFF
>TRBV7-9|TRBJ2-4|.|TRBD1
TGTGCCAGCGTCGGTCTGGGACAGGATTACATTCAGTACTTC
CASVGLGQDYIQYF
>TRBV3-1/TRBV3-2|TRBJ1-2|once|.
TGTGCCAGCAGCCCCTATCAGGGGCCCCTTAACTATGGCTACACCTTC
CASSPYQGPLNYGYTF
>TRBV28|TRBJ2-7|.|TRBD1
TGTGCCAGCAGCCGAGACAGGGTGGATGGGCAGTACTTC
CASSRDRVDGQYF
>TRBV20-1|TRBJ2-5|.|.
TGCAGTGCTAGGGTCAGGGAGACCCAGTACTTC
CSARVRETQYF
>TRBV20-1|TRBJ1-1|.|.
TGCAGTGCTAGTGGGTCCGGACAGCACACTGAAGCTTTCTTT
CSASGSGQHTEAFF
>TRBV28|TRBJ2-5|.|TRBD2
TGTGCCAGCAGTTTTCAGCTTAGCGGGTTCCCTGGGACCCAGTACTTC
CASSFQLSGFPGTQYF
>TRBV7-9|TRBJ2-2|once|.
TGTGCCAGCAGGCCGGGAACCGGGGAGCTGTTTTTT
CASRPGTGELFF
>TRBV7-6|TRBJ2-2|.|TRBD2
TGTGCCAGCAGCCGGACTAGCGAAAACACCGGGGAGCTGTTTTTT
CASSRTSENTGELFF
>TRBV7-9|TRBJ2-7|.|.
TGTGCCAGCAGCACAGACAGGTCCCACTACGAGCAGTACTTC
CASSTDRSHYEQYF
>TRBV4-2|TRBJ2-3|.|.
TGTGCCAGCAGCCAAGTCTTAACAGATACGCAGTATTTT
CASSQVLTDTQYF
>TRBV20-1|TRBJ1-1|once|TRBD1
TGCAGTGCTCCCGGGACAGCTGAAGCTTTCTTT
CSAPGTAEAFF
>TRBV4-3|TRBJ1-2|.|.
TGCGCCAGCAGCCAAGTATCGGGTGATGGGGCCACCTATGGCTACACCTTC
CASSQVSGDGATYGYTF
>TRBV14|TRBJ2-3|.|.
TGTGCCAGCAGCCAAGGCCTGGCCGGGAGCACAGATACGCAGTATTTT
CASSQGLAGSTDTQYF
>TRBV6-1|TRBJ2-7|once|.
TGTGCCAGCAGTGAAGGTCGGTTGTACGAGCAGTACTTC
CASSEGRLYEQYF
>TRBV13|TRBJ2-7|.|.
TGTGCCAGCAGCTTAGGGACAGGCTACGAGCAGTACTTC
CASSLGTGYEQYF
>TRBV5-1|TRBJ2-1|.|.
TGCGCCAGCAGCTTTACAGGGACTGAGCAGTTCTTC
CASSFTGTEQFF
>TRBV12-3/TRBV12-4|TRBJ1-1|.|.
TGTGCCAGCAGTTTACGGGGCACTGAAGCTTTCTTT
CASSLRGTEAFF
>TRBV18|TRBJ1-6|.|.
TGTGCCAGCTCACGGACGGACTTCTCCTATAATTCACCCCTCCACTTT
CASSRTDFSYNSPLHF
>TRBV2|TRBJ2-5|.|TRBD2
TGTGCCAGCAGTGAAGGTCGGATAGCGGGGGGGCAAGAGACCCAGTACTTC
CASSEGRIAGGQETQYF
>TRBV4-1|TRBJ2-5|.|.
TGCGCCAGCAGCCAAGGCGGCCAAGAGACCCAGTACTTC
CASSQGGQETQYF
>TRBV19|TRBJ1-2|.|.
TGTGCCAGTAGGGGGCACAGCAGCTATGGCTACACCTTC
CASRGHSSYGYTF
>TRBV6-2/TRBV6-3|TRBJ1-5|.|.
TGTGCCAGCAGTAGAAGTCTTGAGAGCAATCAGCCCCAGCATTTT
CASSRSLESNQPQHF
>TRBV5-6|TRBJ2-2|.|TRBD2
TGTGCCAGCAGCTTAGGACTAGCGGGAGCGGGTACCGGGGAGCTGTTTTTT
CASSLGLAGAGTGELFF
>TRBV11-2|TRBJ2-3|.|TRBD2
TGTGCCAGCAGCCCGGGACTAGTTGCAGATACGCAGTATTTT
CASSPGLVADTQYF
>TRBV3-1/TRBV3-2|TRBJ2-1|once|TRBD2
TGTGCCAGCAGCACGGGACTAGCGAACAATGAGCAGTTCTTC
CASSTGLANNEQFF
>TRBV6-6|TRBJ1-6|.|.
TGTGCCAGCAGTTACTCCTTCGGGGATGGATCACCCCTCCACTTT
CASSYSFGDGSPLHF
>TRBV11-3|TRBJ2-1|.|TRBD1
TGTGCCAGCAGCTTGGACAGGGGGGGCCCCGAGCAGTTCTTC
CASSLDRGGPEQFF
>TRBV18|TRBJ1-6|.|.
TGTGCCAGCTCACCACTTTCATCCAGGGATAATTCACCCCTCCACTTT
CASSPLSSRDNSPLHF
>TRBV15|TRBJ2-1|.|TRBD2
TGTGCCACCAGCCTCGGATTTGCGGGAGGCAATGAGCAGTTCTTC
CATSLGFAGGNEQFF
>TRBV19|TRBJ2-2|.|TRBD2
TGTGCCAGTAGTATACGACTAGCGGGAGGTCCCTGGGAGCTGTTTTTT
CASSIRLAGGPWELFF
>TRBV7-2|TRBJ1-2|.|.
TGTGCCAGCAGCCCCCGGGGGGACTATGGCTACACCTTC
CASSPRGDYGYTF
>TRBV21-1|TRBJ1-5|few|.
TGTGCCAGCAGCAAACATAGCAGTCGCAATCAGCCCCAGCATTTT
CASSKHSSRNQPQHF
>TRBV3-1/TRBV3-2|TRBJ1-1|few|TRBD1
TGTGCCAGCAGCCAACAACAGGGGGCTAACACTGAAGCTTTCTTT
CASSQQQGANTEAFF